This TCR beta chain appears in the sequencing data of a study of technical replicates of blood from several donors. TCRdb's table, derived via immunoSEQ multiplex PCR, lists solely in-frame clones and lacks some. The table lists tens of thousands of clones, about 88% of them singletons. The V end was cut by 5 bases, the J end by 5 bases, with 15 bases between. This CDR3 has 14 residues. The germline CDR1 and CDR2 sequences are LNHDA and SQIVND (reference sequence). The sequence derives from a human donor in good health. The V gene is TRBV19, the J gene TRBJ1-2, with D uncertain. What was sequenced was T cells isolated from PBMCs. The DNA for the CDR3 is TGTGCCAGTAGTCCAATCCCAGGACTATATGGCTACACCTTC. Protein: CASSPIPGLYGYTF.